This TCR beta chain was found in a study of T cell repertoires in cytomegalovirus infection. The wider study: Recently identified HLA-C-restricted and well-studied HLA-B-restricted CMV epitopes were used. A matching HLA type, together with CMV infection, was signaled by public TCR beta signatures.

Points on this clonotype: Its specificity is not known.

Germline V gene data show CDR1 as SGHRS and CDR2 as YFSETQ. The CDR3 is 16 amino acids. J was trimmed by 5 bases and V by 0 bases; bases with no gene match: 7. TCRdb ran MiXCR on the reads and lists one entry per CDR3 protein. The data hold hundreds of thousands of distinct CDR3 sequences, with 29% observed a single time. V and J are TRBV5-1 and TRBJ2-5; the match to TRBD2 covers 10 bases. The receptor's source is a human donor in good health (CMV status not recorded). Some clones in this sample may be carry-over from other donors' samples. Specimen: cultured PBMCs, collected from culture after CMV antigen stimulation. The CDR3 DNA reads as TGCGCCAGCAGCTTGGTTCTAGCGGGAGTAGGGGAGACCCAGTACTTC. Protein product: CASSLVLAGVGETQYF.